Listed here are 25 T cell receptor beta chains from one sample, sequenced in a study of T-cell memory formation after mild COVID-19. Via MiXCR, TCRdb re-called the 5' RACE reads, giving one row per CDR3 protein. Of roughly 300,000 distinct CDR3 sequences listed, around 16% are singletons. Sequenced sample: PBMCs or a T cell subset sorted from them (not recorded which). The receptors were gathered from a man aged 18 to 29 who had mild COVID-19 (a few samples of this study predate the infection). Cell type and time point are not known.

This clonotype occurred a few times. The V call is TRBV4-3, the J call TRBJ1-5, with D unclear. Trimming pared 2 bases from V and 4 bases from J, leaving 9 bases between. This CDR3 is built from 14 residues. The germline gives CDR1 LGHNA, CDR2 YSLEER. The CDR3 loop reads CASSQSSVNQPQHF. The CDR3 DNA follows: TGCGCCAGCAGCCAATCAAGCGTTAATCAGCCCCAGCATTTT.

In this sample, this clonotype turned up a few times. The J gene is TRBJ2-4, the V gene TRBV6-2 or TRBV6-3; no firm D call. CDR3 length: 15 amino acids. V was cut by 1 base and J by 0 bases, with 7 bases left in between. From germline, CDR1 is MNHEY and CDR2 SVGEGT. CDR3 amino acids: CASSYWSVAKNIQYF. CDR3 nucleotides: TGTGCCAGCAGTTACTGGTCGGTAGCCAAAAACATTCAGTACTTC.

This clonotype has a count of ten or more. CDR3 sequence: CASSFAYEQYF. The CDR3 coding sequence is TGTGCCAGCAGCTTTGCCTACGAGCAGTACTTC. The chain employs TRBV7-2 and TRBJ2-7; D uncertain. The length of the CDR3 is 11 residues. Germline V gene sequence: CDR1 SGHTA, CDR2 FQGNSA. Between the trimmed V and J ends, which lost 3 bases and 2 bases, there was a span of 2 bases.

This clonotype was observed a few times. V and J are TRBV20-1 and TRBJ2-7; 8 bases fit TRBD1. Germline lookup yields CDR1 DFQATT and CDR2 SNEGSKA (reference sequence). This CDR3 spans 15 amino acids. V lost 0 bases, J lost 3 bases, and 7 bases stayed unmatched. As DNA, the CDR3 is TGCAGTGCTAGAGAACCTGACAGGGGTCTCTACGAGCAGTACGTC. This codes for CSAREPDRGLYEQYV.

This clonotype was seen many times. The V call is TRBV7-8, the J call TRBJ1-6; no reliable D call. The V gene lost 1 base and the J gene lost 10 bases, with 8 bases spanning the gap. Germline CDR1 reads SGHVS; CDR2 reads FQNEAQ. The CDR3 spans 13 residues. DNA of the CDR3: TGTGCCAGCAGCTTAGGAGGTGGGTCACCCCTCCACTTT. It translates to CASSLGGGSPLHF.

The V gene is TRBV19, the J gene TRBJ2-1, with D perhaps TRBD1 or TRBD2 (6 bases each). This CDR3 is built from 11 residues. Per germline, CDR1 LNHDA and CDR2 SQIVND (reference sequence). V was clipped by 6 bases and J by 10 bases, with 10 bases between them. The CDR3 loop reads CASRRGGEQFF. CDR3 nucleotides: TGTGCCAGTAGGAGAGGGGGGGAGCAGTTCTTC.

This clonotype was found many times. The chain has TRBV7-2 and TRBJ2-7; no clear D gene. Between the trimmed V and J ends, which lost 3 bases and 5 bases, there was a span of 11 bases. The CDR3 is 13 residues long. Germline V CDR1 and CDR2: SGHTA, FQGNSA. The CDR3: CASSFWPGHEQYV. Written as DNA, the CDR3 is TGTGCCAGCAGCTTCTGGCCCGGCCACGAGCAGTACGTC.

The chain employs TRBV12-3 or TRBV12-4 and TRBJ2-7; 10 nucleotides match TRBD1. V shed 6 bases, J shed 0 bases, and the junction held 8 bases outside the gene matches. The CDR3 runs 16 residues. The CDR3 sequence: CASRTGQGVNSYEQYF. As DNA, the CDR3 is TGTGCCAGCAGAACCGGACAGGGGGTGAACTCCTACGAGCAGTACTTC.

This clonotype came up a few times. This sequence joins TRBV10-1 and TRBJ2-7, with 13 bases identical to TRBD2. There are 16 residues in the CDR3. Germline lookup yields CDR1 WNHNN and CDR2 SYGVQD (reference sequence). V lost 4 bases, J lost 5 bases, and 8 bases stayed unmatched. The CDR3 here is CASSGLRTSGGHEQYF. For the CDR3, the DNA is TGCGCCAGCAGTGGGTTAAGGACTAGCGGGGGCCACGAGCAGTACTTC.

This sequence joins TRBV5-1 and TRBJ2-2, with 7 bases identical to TRBD1. The V gene end was trimmed by 5 bases and the J gene end by 6 bases; junction bases not matched to a gene: 10. The CDR3 length is 15 residues. Germline V gene sequence: CDR1 SGHRS, CDR2 YFSETQ. The DNA of the CDR3 is TGCGCCAGCAGAAGAGAGACAGGGATCGCCGGGGAGCTGTTTTTT. Translating gives CASRRETGIAGELFF.

This clonotype showed up many times. The chain joins TRBV29-1 to TRBJ2-3; no clear D. The CDR3 consists of 13 residues. V dropped 2 bases and J dropped 5 bases, with 11 bases sitting between them. Germline-derived CDR1 and CDR2 are SQVTM and ANQGSEA. DNA for the CDR3: TGCAGCGTTGAACCTGGAAAGGGAGATACGCAGTATTTT. Translation: CSVEPGKGDTQYF.

This clonotype was seen at least ten times. This chain joins TRBV2 and TRBJ1-5; TRBD1 aligns across 9 bases. Germline CDR1 reads SNHLY; CDR2 reads FYNNEI. The CDR3 totals 14 residues. V shed 6 bases and J 5 bases; nucleotides not matched to a gene: 5. CDR3: CASRGQGFYQPQHF. The DNA of the CDR3 is TGTGCCAGCAGGGGACAGGGTTTTTATCAGCCCCAGCATTTT.

This clonotype was counted only a few times. V gene TRBV7-9 combines with J gene TRBJ2-1; 9 bases are a match to TRBD1. In germline, CDR1 is SEHNR, CDR2 FQNEAQ (reference sequence). CDR3 length equals 14 residues. J was trimmed by 9 bases and V by 2 bases; bases with no gene match: 5. The CDR3 sequence is CASSLRDRALEQFF. The CDR3 coding sequence is TGTGCCAGCAGCTTACGGGACAGGGCGCTTGAGCAGTTCTTC.

This chain connects TRBV19 to TRBJ1-1, with D perhaps TRBD1 (5 bases). The CDR3 covers 12 residues. V was shortened by 3 bases and J by 6 bases, with 8 bases between the two germline ends. CDR1 and CDR2 (germline): LNHDA, SQIVND (reference sequence). The CDR3 sequence is CASSILGAEAFF. DNA for the CDR3: TGTGCCAGTAGTATCCTGGGGGCTGAAGCTTTCTTT.

This clonotype was observed a handful of times. The V gene is TRBV4-3, the J gene TRBJ1-1, with D uncertain. In germline, CDR1 is LGHNA, CDR2 YSLEER. CDR3 length: 14 residues. Trimming pared 4 bases from V and 3 bases from J, leaving 12 bases between. The CDR3 reads CASSRDDRDTEAFF. The CDR3 DNA sequence: TGCGCCAGCAGCCGGGATGATAGGGACACTGAAGCTTTCTTT.

This clonotype was counted only a few times. This chain joins TRBV20-1 and TRBJ2-7, with TRBD2 as a possible D gene (5 bases). With 5 bases removed from V and 2 bases from J, the gap between germline ends came to 13 bases. CDR1 and CDR2 (germline): DFQATT, SNEGSKA (reference sequence). The CDR3 extends over 13 amino acids. CDR3 sequence: CSAVREGPYEQYF. CDR3 sequence (DNA): TGCAGTGCTGTCCGAGAGGGCCCCTACGAGCAGTACTTC.

This clonotype was counted between two and nine times. This chain connects TRBV5-1 to TRBJ2-1; D tentatively fits TRBD1 or TRBD2 (5 bases each). The CDR3 sequence is 15 residues long. Germline CDR1 and CDR2: SGHRS and YFSETQ. Trimming pared 4 bases from V and 1 base from J, leaving 12 bases between. As DNA, the CDR3 is TGCGCCAGCAGCCTGGGACGGCCGTCCTACAATGAGCAGTTCTTC. Its translation: CASSLGRPSYNEQFF. Using reference TRBV5-1 and TRBJ2-1 for the parts outside the CDR3, the full variable domain is KAGVTQTPRYLIKTRGQQVTLSCSPISGHRSVSWYQQTPGQGLQFLFEYFSETQRNKGNFPGRFSGRQFSNSRSEMNVSTLELGDSALYLCASSLGRPSYNEQFFGPGTRLTVL.

J is TRBJ2-5 and V is TRBV28; D gene ambiguous. Germline loops: CDR1 MDHEN, CDR2 SYDVKM. Trimming shortened V by 9 bases and J by 0 bases, and 11 bases separated the two germline ends. This CDR3 is 13 amino acids long. The CDR3 bases are TGTGCCAGTGCGTACGTTGACCAAGAGACCCAGTACTTC. This translates into CASAYVDQETQYF.

V gene TRBV18 combines with J gene TRBJ1-1; possibly TRBD1 for D (5 bases). This CDR3 spans 16 amino acids. Germline lookup yields CDR1 KGHSH and CDR2 LQKENI. Trimming pared 4 bases from V and 7 bases from J, leaving 22 bases between. The CDR3 loop reads CASSLVHGGTDHEAFF. The CDR3 DNA sequence: TGTGCCAGCTCACTAGTCCATGGAGGGACCGATCATGAAGCTTTCTTT.

This clonotype was observed a few times. The CDR3 is CASSSLGSPATEAFF. The CDR3 DNA reads as TGTGCCAGCAGCTCACTCGGTTCCCCGGCCACTGAAGCTTTCTTT. The chain employs TRBV7-8 and TRBJ1-1, with unresolved D. Per the germline V gene, CDR1 is SGHVS and CDR2 is FQNEAQ. The germline V and J ends were trimmed by 4 bases and 4 bases, with 16 bases remaining between them. The CDR3 runs to 15 residues.

The CDR3 sequence: CASRETGGAGQYV. The CDR3, as DNA: TGTGCCAGCAGGGAGACAGGGGGCGCAGGGCAGTACGTC. The chain has TRBV2 and TRBJ2-7; 10 positions match TRBD1. The CDR3 has 13 residues. Germline assignment: CDR1 SNHLY and CDR2 FYNNEI. The trim removed 6 bases at V and 9 bases at J, leaving 8 bases unmatched.

CDR3 sequence (DNA): TGTGCCAGCAGTTTGGGACGGGACAGGGGCGTCGCTGAAGCTTTCTTT. This translates into CASSLGRDRGVAEAFF. This chain links TRBV12-3 or TRBV12-4 with TRBJ1-1; 10 bases match TRBD1. The CDR3 is 16 residues long. Trimming removed 3 bases from V and 6 bases from J; junction bases left unmatched: 10.

This clonotype was detected a few times. V gene TRBV5-1 combines with J gene TRBJ2-3; D is undetermined. Per the germline V gene, CDR1 is SGHRS and CDR2 is YFSETQ. The CDR3 consists of 15 residues. Trimming removed 4 bases from V and 2 bases from J, with 14 bases in between. CDR3 in DNA: TGCGCCAGCAGCCCCTTTGCCAGGATCACAGATACGCAGTATTTT. Its translation: CASSPFARITDTQYF. Together with reference TRBV5-1 and TRBJ2-3, the CDR3 gives the full variable domain: KAGVTQTPRYLIKTRGQQVTLSCSPISGHRSVSWYQQTPGQGLQFLFEYFSETQRNKGNFPGRFSGRQFSNSRSEMNVSTLELGDSALYLCASSPFARITDTQYFGPGTRLTVL.

The V gene is TRBV5-1, the J gene TRBJ1-2; TRBD1 agrees at 8 bases. CDR1 SGHRS and CDR2 YFSETQ come from the germline V gene. The CDR3 length is 15 residues. V lost 7 bases, J lost 2 bases, and 10 bases stayed unmatched. In DNA form, the CDR3 reads TGCGCCAGCGGACAGGGTACCATTTCGAACTATGGCTACACCTTC. It encodes CASGQGTISNYGYTF.

This clonotype was recorded a few times. This chain connects TRBV5-5 to TRBJ2-1; D might be TRBD1 or TRBD2, each matching 5 bases. In germline, CDR1 is SGHKS, CDR2 YYEKEE (reference sequence). CDR3 size: 16 residues. Trimming took 2 bases from V and 1 from J, leaving 13 bases between them. The chain's CDR3 is CASSFGEGASYNEQFF. The CDR3 nucleotides read TGTGCCAGCAGCTTCGGGGAAGGGGCTTCCTACAATGAGCAGTTCTTC.